The 2 T cell receptor beta chains below all came from one sample that was sequenced in a study of T cells in Graves' hyperthyroidism and ophthalmopathy. RNA transcripts gave rise to amplified TCR beta CDR3 regions. HTBI primers drove first-round RT-PCR of the TCR CDR3. TCRdb ran MiXCR on the multiplex PCR reads and lists one entry per CDR3 protein. The sample shows hundreds of thousands of distinct CDR3 sequences, about 20% of them seen only once. The source material was blood. Receptors originate from a man younger than 40 with Graves' ophthalmopathy.

This clonotype was counted between two and nine times. The rearrangement uses TRBV7-8 and TRBJ2-5, with 7 bases aligning to TRBD1. CDR3 length: 14 residues. Trimming took 4 bases from V and 4 from J; bases not matched to a gene: 6. Germline loops: CDR1 SGHVS, CDR2 FQNEAQ. This chain's CDR3 is CASSSPDRAETQYF. The DNA for the CDR3 is TGTGCCAGCAGCTCTCCCGACAGGGCAGAGACCCAGTACTTC.

The chain carries TRBV7-3 and TRBJ2-1; D call uncertain. The V end was cut by 2 bases, the J end by 6 bases, with 17 bases between. Germline V CDR1 and CDR2: SGHTA, FQGTGA. This CDR3 has 16 amino acids. CDR3 nucleotide sequence: TGTGCCAGCAGCTTAGCAGGATCAGTCCCCACCAATGAGCAGTTCTTC. Translation gives CASSLAGSVPTNEQFF.